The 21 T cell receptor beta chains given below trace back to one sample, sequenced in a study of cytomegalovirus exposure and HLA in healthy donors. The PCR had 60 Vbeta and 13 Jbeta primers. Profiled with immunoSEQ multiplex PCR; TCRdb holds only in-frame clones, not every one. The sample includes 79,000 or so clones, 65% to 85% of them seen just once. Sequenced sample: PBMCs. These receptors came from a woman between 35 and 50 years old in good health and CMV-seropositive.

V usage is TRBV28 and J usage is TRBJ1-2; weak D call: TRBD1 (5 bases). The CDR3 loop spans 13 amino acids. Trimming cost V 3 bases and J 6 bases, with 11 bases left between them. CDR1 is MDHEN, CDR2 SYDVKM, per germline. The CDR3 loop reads CASSFGREDGYTF. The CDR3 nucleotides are TGTGCCAGCAGTTTTGGCAGGGAGGATGGCTACACCTTC.

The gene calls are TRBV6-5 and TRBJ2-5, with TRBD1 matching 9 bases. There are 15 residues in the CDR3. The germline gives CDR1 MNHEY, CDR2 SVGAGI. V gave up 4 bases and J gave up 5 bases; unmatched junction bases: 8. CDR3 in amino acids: CASSLGTGYWETQYF. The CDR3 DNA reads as TGTGCCAGCAGTTTGGGGACAGGGTATTGGGAGACCCAGTACTTC.

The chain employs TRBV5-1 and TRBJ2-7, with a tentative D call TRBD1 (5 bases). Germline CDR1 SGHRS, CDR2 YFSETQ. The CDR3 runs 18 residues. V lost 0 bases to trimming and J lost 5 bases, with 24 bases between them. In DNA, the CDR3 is TGCGCCAGCAGCTTGGGGGGCGTGATGGCAGGGATGCGGAACGAGCAGTACTTC. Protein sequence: CASSLGGVMAGMRNEQYF.

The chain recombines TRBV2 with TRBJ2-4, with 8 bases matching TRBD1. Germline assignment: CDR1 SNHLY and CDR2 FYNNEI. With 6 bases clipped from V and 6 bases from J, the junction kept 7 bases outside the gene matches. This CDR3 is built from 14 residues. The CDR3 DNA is TGTGCCAGCAGGAGACAGGGGCAGGGAAACATTCAGTACTTC. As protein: CASRRQGQGNIQYF.

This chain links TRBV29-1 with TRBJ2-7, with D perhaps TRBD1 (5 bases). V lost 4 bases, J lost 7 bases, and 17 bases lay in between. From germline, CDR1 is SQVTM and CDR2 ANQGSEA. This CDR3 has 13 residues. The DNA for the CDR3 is TGCAGCGTTGTTGAACAGGCGAACTTGGAGCAGTACTTC. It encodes CSVVEQANLEQYF.

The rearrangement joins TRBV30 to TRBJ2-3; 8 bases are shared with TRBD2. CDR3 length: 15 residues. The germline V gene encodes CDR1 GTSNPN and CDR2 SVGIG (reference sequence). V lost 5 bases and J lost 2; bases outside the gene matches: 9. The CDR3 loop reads CAWGILAGLTDTQYF. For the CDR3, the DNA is TGTGCCTGGGGAATTTTAGCGGGACTCACAGATACGCAGTATTTT. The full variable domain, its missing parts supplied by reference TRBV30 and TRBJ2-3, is SQTIHQWPATLVQPVGSPLSLECTVEGTSNPNLYWYRQAAGRGLQLLFYSVGIGQISSEVPQNLSASRPQDRQFILSSKKLLLSDSGFYLCAWGILAGLTDTQYFGPGTRLTVL.

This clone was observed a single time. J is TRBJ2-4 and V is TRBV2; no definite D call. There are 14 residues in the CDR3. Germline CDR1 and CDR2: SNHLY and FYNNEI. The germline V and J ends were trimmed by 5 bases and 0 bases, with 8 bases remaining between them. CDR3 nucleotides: TGTGCCAGCAGTAGCCCCCTAGCCAAAAACATTCAGTACTTC. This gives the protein CASSSPLAKNIQYF.

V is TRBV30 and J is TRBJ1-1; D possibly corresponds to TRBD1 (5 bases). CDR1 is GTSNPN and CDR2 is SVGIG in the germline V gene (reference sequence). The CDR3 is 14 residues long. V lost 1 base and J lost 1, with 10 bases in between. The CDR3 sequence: CAWSEHRPNTEAFF. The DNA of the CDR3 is TGTGCCTGGAGTGAGCACAGGCCGAACACTGAAGCTTTCTTT.

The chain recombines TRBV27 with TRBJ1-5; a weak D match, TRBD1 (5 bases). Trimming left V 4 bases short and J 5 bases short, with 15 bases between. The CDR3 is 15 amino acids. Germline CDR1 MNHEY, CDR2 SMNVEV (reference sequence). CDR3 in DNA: TGTGCCAGCAGTTCCGGGACTCGGGTCCATCAGCCCCAGCATTTT. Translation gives CASSSGTRVHQPQHF.

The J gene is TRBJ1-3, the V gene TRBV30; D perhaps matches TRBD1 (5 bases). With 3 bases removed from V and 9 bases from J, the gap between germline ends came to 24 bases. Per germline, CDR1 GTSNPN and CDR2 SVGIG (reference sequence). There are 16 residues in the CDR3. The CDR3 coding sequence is TGTGCCTGGAGGGGAGGTGGGGCCGGACCTAGAGCCACCATATATTTT. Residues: CAWRGGGAGPRATIYF.

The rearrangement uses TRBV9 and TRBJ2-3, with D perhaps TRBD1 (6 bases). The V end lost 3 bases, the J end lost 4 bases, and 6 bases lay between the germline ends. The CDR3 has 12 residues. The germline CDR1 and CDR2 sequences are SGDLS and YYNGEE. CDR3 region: CASSEGADTQYF. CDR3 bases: TGTGCCAGCAGCGAGGGGGCAGATACGCAGTATTTT.

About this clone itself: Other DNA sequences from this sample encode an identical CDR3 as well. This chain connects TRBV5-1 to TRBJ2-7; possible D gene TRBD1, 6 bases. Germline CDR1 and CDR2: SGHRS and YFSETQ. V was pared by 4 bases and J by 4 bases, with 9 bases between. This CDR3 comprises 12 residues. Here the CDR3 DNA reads TGCGCCAGCAGCCAGGACAGTTACGAGCAGTACTTC. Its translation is CASSQDSYEQYF.

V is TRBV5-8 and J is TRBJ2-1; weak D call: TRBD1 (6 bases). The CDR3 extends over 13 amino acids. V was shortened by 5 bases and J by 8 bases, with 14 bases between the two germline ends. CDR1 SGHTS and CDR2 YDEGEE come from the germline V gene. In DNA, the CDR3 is TGTGCCAGCAGACAGGGATATATCGATGAGCAGTTCTTC. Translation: CASRQGYIDEQFF. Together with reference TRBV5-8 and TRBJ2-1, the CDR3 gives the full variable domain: EAGVTQSPTHLIKTRGQQATLRCSPISGHTSVYWYQQALGLGLQFLLWYDEGEERNRGNFPPRFSGRQFPNYSSELNVNALELEDSALYLCASRQGYIDEQFFGPGTRLTVL.

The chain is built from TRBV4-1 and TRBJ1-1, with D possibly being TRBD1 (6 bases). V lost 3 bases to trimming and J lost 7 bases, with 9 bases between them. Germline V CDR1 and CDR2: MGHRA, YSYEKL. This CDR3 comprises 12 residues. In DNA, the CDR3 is TGCGCCAGCAGCCATGGGACACGTGAAGCTTTCTTT. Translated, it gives CASSHGTREAFF.

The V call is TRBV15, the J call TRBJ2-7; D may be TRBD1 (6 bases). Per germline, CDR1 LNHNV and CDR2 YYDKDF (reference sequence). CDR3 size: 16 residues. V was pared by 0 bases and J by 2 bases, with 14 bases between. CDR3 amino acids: CATSRDGGTPPYEQYF. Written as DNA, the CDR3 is TGTGCCACCAGCAGAGACGGTGGGACACCACCCTACGAGCAGTACTTC.

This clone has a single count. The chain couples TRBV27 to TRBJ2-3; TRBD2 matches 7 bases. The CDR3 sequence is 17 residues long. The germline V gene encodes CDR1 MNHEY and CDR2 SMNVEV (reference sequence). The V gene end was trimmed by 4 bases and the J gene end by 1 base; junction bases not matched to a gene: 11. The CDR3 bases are TGTGCCAGCAGTTCTTATCTCGGGGGGAGCGGCACAGATACGCAGTATTTT. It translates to CASSSYLGGSGTDTQYF.

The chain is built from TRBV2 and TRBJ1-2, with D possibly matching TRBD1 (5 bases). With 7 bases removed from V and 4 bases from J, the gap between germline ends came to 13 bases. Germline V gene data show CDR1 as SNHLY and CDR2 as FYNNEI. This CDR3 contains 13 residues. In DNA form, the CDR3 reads TGTGCCAGCATTGGCTGGGGGGGCTATGGCTACACCTTC. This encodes CASIGWGGYGYTF.

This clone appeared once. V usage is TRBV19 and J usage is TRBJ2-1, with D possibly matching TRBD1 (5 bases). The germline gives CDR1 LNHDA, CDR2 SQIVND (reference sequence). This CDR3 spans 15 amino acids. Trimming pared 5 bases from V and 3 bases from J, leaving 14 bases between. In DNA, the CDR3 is TGTGCCAGTAGTTTAACAGGCCCCTTCTACAATGAGCAGTTCTTC. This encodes CASSLTGPFYNEQFF.

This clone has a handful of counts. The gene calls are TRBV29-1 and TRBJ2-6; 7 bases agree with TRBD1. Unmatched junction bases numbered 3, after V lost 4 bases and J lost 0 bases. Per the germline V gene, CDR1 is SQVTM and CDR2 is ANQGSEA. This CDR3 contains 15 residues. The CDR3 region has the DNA TGCAGCGTTGGGGACAGCTTCTCTGGGGCCAACGTCCTGACTTTC. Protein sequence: CSVGDSFSGANVLTF.

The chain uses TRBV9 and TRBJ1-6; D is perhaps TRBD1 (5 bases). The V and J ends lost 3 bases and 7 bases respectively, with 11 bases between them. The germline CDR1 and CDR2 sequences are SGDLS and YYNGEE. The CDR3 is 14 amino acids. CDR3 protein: CASSARVWNSPLHF. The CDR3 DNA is TGTGCCAGCAGCGCCAGGGTCTGGAATTCACCCCTCCACTTT.

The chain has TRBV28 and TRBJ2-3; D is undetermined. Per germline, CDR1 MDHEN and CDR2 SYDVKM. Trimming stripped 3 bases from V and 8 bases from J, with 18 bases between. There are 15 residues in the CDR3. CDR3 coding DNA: TGTGCCAGCAGTTTTGATAGTCCGCCTCCCGGTACGCAGTATTTT. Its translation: CASSFDSPPPGTQYF. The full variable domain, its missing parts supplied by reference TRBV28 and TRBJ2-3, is DVKVTQSSRYLVKRTGEKVFLECVQDMDHENMFWYRQDPGLGLRLIYFSYDVKMKEKGDIPEGYSVSREKKERFSLILESASTNQTSMYLCASSFDSPPPGTQYFGPGTRLTVL.